This is a list of T cell receptor beta chains from one sample in a study of cytomegalovirus exposure and HLA in healthy donors. The protocol was immunoSEQ multiplex PCR, while the TCRdb copy is restricted to in-frame clones and leaves out a portion. The sample includes approximately 210,000 clones, 81% seen only once; the top ten take about 1.8%. Sequencing used PBMCs. The receptor set was obtained from a young man in good health and CMV-seronegative. CDR3s include the opening cysteine and the closing phenylalanine or tryptophan. Each record gives: V gene, clone size, J gene, D gene, CDR3 protein, CDR3 DNA. A D gene is named only where the DNA matches it firmly. Clone size is shown for a subset of rows, as once, few, many or a class of expanded clone.

TRBV11-2	few	TRBJ2-5	-	CASSTQKGVSQETQYF	TGTGCCAGCAGCACACAAAAAGGGGTCAGCCAAGAGACCCAGTACTTC
TRBV5-1	-	TRBJ2-3	-	CASSLVGRGTDTQYF	TGCGCCAGCAGCTTGGTAGGGCGGGGCACAGATACGCAGTATTTT
TRBV19	-	TRBJ1-1	-	CASSGWRTEAFF	TGTGCCAGTTCGGGGTGGAGGACTGAAGCTTTCTTT
TRBV28	once	TRBJ1-2	TRBD1	CASSTSSGQYVYGYTF	TGTGCCAGCAGTACGTCCTCGGGACAGTACGTCTATGGCTACACCTTC
TRBV7-9	few	TRBJ2-7	-	CASSLGQFYEQYF	TGTGCCAGCAGCCTAGGACAATTCTACGAGCAGTACTTC
TRBV7-8	-	TRBJ2-7	-	CASARGSSYEQYF	TGTGCCAGCGCACGGGGGTCCTCCTACGAGCAGTACTTC
TRBV5-6	-	TRBJ1-4	-	CASSGGGPREKLFF	TGTGCCAGCAGCGGGGGAGGCCCCAGGGAAAAACTGTTTTTT
TRBV6-6	-	TRBJ1-4	TRBD1	CASSSRTGGNEKLFF	TGTGCCAGCAGTTCCCGGACAGGGGGGAATGAAAAACTGTTTTTT
TRBV7-9	-	TRBJ1-5	-	CASSLSTGNQPQHF	TGTGCCAGCAGCTTATCTACAGGGAACCAGCCCCAGCATTTT
TRBV10-3	-	TRBJ2-7	-	CAIGGDSLPEQYF	TGTGCCATCGGAGGGGACAGTCTCCCCGAGCAGTACTTC
TRBV7-2	-	TRBJ2-1	TRBD2	CASSTPRGGRRSYNEQFF	TGTGCCAGCAGCACGCCGCGGGGGGGCCGTCGCTCCTACAATGAGCAGTTCTTC
TRBV7-3	-	TRBJ1-6	-	CASSLLLTGLHF	TGTGCCAGCAGCTTACTCCTTACGGGCCTCCACTTT
TRBV10-3	-	TRBJ1-2	-	CAISHAGRRNYGYTF	TGTGCCATCAGTCACGCCGGCAGGCGTAACTATGGCTACACCTTC
TRBV10-3	-	TRBJ2-5	TRBD2	CAIAGTSGQETQYF	TGTGCCATAGCCGGGACTAGCGGACAAGAGACCCAGTACTTC
TRBV6-5	-	TRBJ1-6	TRBD1	CASSYATGNNSPLHF	TGTGCCAGCAGTTACGCGACAGGGAATAATTCACCCCTCCACTTT
TRBV2	-	TRBJ2-5	-	CASSVRTGSETQYF	TGTGCCAGCAGCGTACGGACTGGATCAGAGACCCAGTACTTC
TRBV7-2	-	TRBJ2-1	-	CASSLRYAEQFF	TGTGCCAGCAGTTTAAGATACGCGGAGCAGTTCTTC
TRBV7-3	-	TRBJ2-1	-	CASSRDNYNEQFF	TGTGCCAGCAGCCGGGACAACTACAATGAGCAGTTCTTC
TRBV5-1	-	TRBJ2-5	TRBD1	CASSLFGQGEETQYF	TGCGCCAGCAGCTTGTTCGGACAGGGTGAAGAGACCCAGTACTTC
TRBV11-1	-	TRBJ2-7	TRBD2	CASSPRNRTSVFEQYF	TGTGCCAGCAGCCCAAGAAACCGGACTAGCGTTTTCGAGCAGTACTTC
TRBV18	-	TRBJ1-5	TRBD1	CASSRDRTGGGQPQHF	TGTGCCAGCTCACGGGACAGGACAGGGGGTGGTCAGCCCCAGCATTTT
TRBV7-3	-	TRBJ2-1	TRBD2	CASSLSGTSGRYEQFF	TGTGCCAGCAGCTTATCCGGGACTAGCGGGAGGTATGAGCAGTTCTTC
TRBV5-8	-	TRBJ2-3	TRBD1	CASSPGQGGWVTDTQYF	TGTGCCAGCAGCCCCGGACAGGGTGGCTGGGTGACAGATACGCAGTATTTT
TRBV5-1	-	TRBJ2-5	TRBD2	CASSLVGLAGHSQETQYF	TGTGCCAGCAGCTTGGTGGGACTAGCGGGCCACTCCCAAGAGACCCAGTACTTC
TRBV7-8	-	TRBJ2-3	-	CASSLRRADTQYF	TGTGCCAGCAGCTTACGGAGGGCAGATACGCAGTATTTT
TRBV7-9	-	TRBJ2-1	TRBD2	CASSRSGTSGGAAYNEQFF	TGTGCCAGCAGCCGTTCCGGGACTAGCGGGGGTGCCGCCTACAATGAGCAGTTCTTC
TRBV7-2	-	TRBJ2-1	TRBD2	CASSLAWTSGSHEQFF	TGTGCCAGCAGCTTAGCGTGGACTAGCGGGAGCCATGAGCAGTTCTTC
TRBV7-9	-	TRBJ2-7	TRBD2	CASSLAREFADEQYF	TGTGCCAGCAGCTTAGCGCGGGAGTTCGCGGACGAGCAGTACTTC
TRBV14	few	TRBJ2-2	-	CASRRDRNTGELFF	TGTGCCAGCAGGCGGGACAGAAACACCGGGGAGCTGTTTTTT
TRBV7-9	few	TRBJ2-7	TRBD1	CASSLVGDRDTYEQYF	TGTGCCAGCAGCTTAGTTGGGGACAGGGATACCTACGAGCAGTACTTC
TRBV11-2	-	TRBJ1-2	-	CASSLPGSSFYGYTF	TGTGCCAGCAGCCTTCCAGGGTCTTCATTTTATGGCTACACCTTC
TRBV6-6	-	TRBJ2-1	-	CASSYGTSPQEQFF	TGTGCCAGCAGTTATGGAACTAGCCCCCAGGAGCAGTTCTTC
TRBV5-4	once	TRBJ1-2	TRBD1	CASSPTDRGGYGYTF	TGTGCCAGCAGCCCCACGGACAGGGGGGGCTATGGCTACACCTTC
TRBV6-6	-	TRBJ2-3	-	CASSYSGLATDTQYF	TGTGCCAGCAGTTACTCGGGACTTGCCACAGATACGCAGTATTTT
TRBV4-3	-	TRBJ1-2	TRBD1	CASSQRGQGFYGYTF	TGCGCCAGCAGCCAAAGGGGACAGGGTTTCTATGGCTACACCTTC
TRBV19	-	TRBJ1-2	-	CASRRVGQGSYYGYTF	TGTGCCAGTAGAAGGGTTGGGCAGGGATCATACTATGGCTACACCTTC
TRBV7-9	few	TRBJ2-2	TRBD1	CASSSGQVSGELFF	TGTGCCAGCAGCTCAGGACAGGTTTCCGGGGAGCTGTTTTTT
TRBV4-3	-	TRBJ2-7	-	CASSQESSEVYEQYF	TGCGCCAGCAGCCAAGAATCTAGTGAGGTCTACGAGCAGTACTTC
TRBV4-3	-	TRBJ2-3	-	CASSQVPGTSTDTQYF	TGCGCCAGCAGCCAAGTACCTGGGACTAGCACAGATACGCAGTATTTT
TRBV6-6	-	TRBJ2-5	TRBD1	CASTRRDRAQETQYF	TGTGCCAGCACCCGGCGGGACAGGGCGCAAGAGACCCAGTACTTC
TRBV9	-	TRBJ2-3	TRBD2	CASSVTSGGSSTDTQYF	TGTGCCAGCAGCGTGACTAGCGGGGGGTCTAGCACAGATACGCAGTATTTT
TRBV7-2	-	TRBJ2-7	TRBD1	CASREAGTEVYEQYF	TGTGCCAGCAGAGAGGCCGGGACAGAAGTCTACGAGCAGTACTTC
TRBV4-1	few	TRBJ2-7	TRBD2	CASSQASGGEQYF	TGCGCCAGCAGCCAAGCCTCGGGGGGCGAGCAGTACTTC
TRBV11-1	-	TRBJ2-7	TRBD2	CASSLTGTSGFWTYEQYF	TGTGCCAGCTCCCTTACCGGGACTAGCGGTTTTTGGACCTACGAGCAGTACTTC
TRBV19	-	TRBJ2-1	TRBD2	CASTGGDYNEQFF	TGTGCCAGCACCGGGGGGGATTACAATGAGCAGTTCTTC
TRBV6-1	-	TRBJ2-3	TRBD1	CASSELQGASTDTQYF	TGTGCCAGCAGTGAACTACAGGGGGCTAGCACAGATACGCAGTATTTT
TRBV7-2	-	TRBJ2-7	-	CASSREWGREQYF	TGTGCCAGCAGCCGAGAGTGGGGGCGCGAGCAGTACTTC
TRBV7-7	-	TRBJ2-7	-	CASSLGQLYEQYF	TGTGCTAGCAGCCTCGGACAGCTATACGAGCAGTACTTC
TRBV27	once	TRBJ2-1	-	CASSPYAQRSSYNEQFF	TGTGCCAGCAGTCCCTATGCACAGCGGAGCTCCTACAATGAGCAGTTCTTC
TRBV7-2	-	TRBJ2-7	TRBD2	CASSLERGASYEQYF	TGTGCCAGCAGCTTAGAGCGGGGGGCATCCTACGAGCAGTACTTC
TRBV7-3	-	TRBJ2-3	TRBD2	CASSFRLAGSADTQYF	TGTGCCAGCAGCTTCCGACTAGCGGGAAGCGCAGATACGCAGTATTTT
TRBV5-8	-	TRBJ1-1	-	CASSLGRATEAFF	TGTGCCAGCAGCTTGGGCAGGGCCACTGAAGCTTTCTTT